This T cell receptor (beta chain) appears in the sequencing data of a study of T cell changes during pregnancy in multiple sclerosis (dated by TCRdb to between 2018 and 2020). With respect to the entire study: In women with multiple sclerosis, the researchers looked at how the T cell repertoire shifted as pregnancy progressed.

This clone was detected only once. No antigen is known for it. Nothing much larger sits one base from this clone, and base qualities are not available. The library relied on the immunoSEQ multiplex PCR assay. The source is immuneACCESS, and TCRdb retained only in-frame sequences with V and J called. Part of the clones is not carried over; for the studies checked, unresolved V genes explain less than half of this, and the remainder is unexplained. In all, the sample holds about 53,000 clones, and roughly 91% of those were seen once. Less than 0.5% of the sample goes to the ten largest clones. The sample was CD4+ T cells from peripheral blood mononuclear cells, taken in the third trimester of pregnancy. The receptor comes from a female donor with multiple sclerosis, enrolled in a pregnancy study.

The DNA sequence is given as TGTGCCAGCAGCCCGACAGGGGGAAGTCAGCCCCAGCATTTT. Its amino acids are CASSPTGGSQPQHF. This chain is built from TRBV5-5 and TRBJ1-5, and 9 junction bases match TRBD1. The CDR3 has 14 amino acids, counting the end cysteine and phenylalanine. Only the CDR3 DNA stays, 42 bases, in frame from base 1. Based on the germline V gene (reference sequence), the CDR1 and CDR2 sequences are SGHKS and YYEKEE. After removal of 4 bases from V and 6 bases from J, the junction retains 5 bases not matched to a gene.